This T cell receptor beta chain was sequenced during a study of cytomegalovirus exposure and HLA in healthy donors. Study-wide results and limits: Specificity of a few CMV-associated chains for CMV antigens was verified in vitro. The study listed approximately 160 cytomegalovirus-associated TCR beta chains.

Of note for this clone: Its target is not known.

Separate from the 666-subject first cohort was the approximately 120-subject validation cohort, to which the donors belonged. The CDR3 runs to 13 residues. V lost 3 bases, J lost 6 bases, and 11 bases lay in between. CDR1 and CDR2 from the germline V gene are PRHDT and FYEKMQ (reference sequence). TCRdb's table, derived via immunoSEQ multiplex PCR, lists solely in-frame clones and lacks some. The table records 180,000 or so clones, more than 65% of them present only once. Sequenced material: PBMCs. The chain employs TRBV13 and TRBJ1-1, with D uncertain. This clonotype originated in a woman younger than 45 in good health and CMV-seropositive. This CDR3 reads CASSFGWPPEAFF. As DNA, the CDR3 is TGTGCCAGCAGCTTTGGTTGGCCGCCTGAAGCTTTCTTT.